This TCR beta chain derives from a study of regulatory T cells in long-lasting Graves disease. Building of the TCR beta libraries involved iRepertoire HTBI primers and Arm-PCR of CDR3 regions. TCRdb redid the calling of the multiplex PCR reads with MiXCR, one entry per CDR3 protein. This sample carries about 400,000 distinct CDR3 sequences, about 15% of them seen once, and the ten largest clones take over 7.5%. Time point described: newly diagnosed GD, antithyroid drugs for less than 3 months. Extracted RNA from PBMCs served as the source of the TCR library. This clonotype came up many times. After removal of 6 bases from V and 4 bases from J, the junction contained 3 bases not matched to a gene. The CDR3 totals 14 residues. These records were also assigned to another study, of T cells in Graves' hyperthyroidism and ophthalmopathy. That study adds: The HTBI primer set drove a first-round RT-PCR of the TCR CDR3.

The chain recombines TRBV12-3 or TRBV12-4 with TRBJ2-2; 9 bases align to TRBD1. The receptor's source is a woman aged 40 to 49 with Graves disease. The source material was peripheral blood mononuclear cells (PBMCs), sampled at new diagnosis, from a patient treated with antithyroid drugs. In DNA form, the CDR3 reads TGTGCCAGCAGCCTACAGGGGGCCACCGGGGAGCTGTTTTTT. This gives the protein CASSLQGATGELFF.